This T cell receptor (beta chain) stems from a study of human T cells and chemical hapten exposure. As for the study in general: Patients' scalps got diphenylcyclopropenone weekly throughout the approximately 24-week study. Study-level findings and limits: Alopecia affected the donors, so their immune response may differ from healthy people's. TCRs whose frequency exceeded 1 in 1000 remained the same following DPC sensitization.

The CDR3 runs 15 residues. Trimming removed 0 bases at V and 5 bases at J, with 11 bases between. Germline lookup yields CDR1 LGHNA and CDR2 YSLEER. The library tagged each cDNA molecule with unique molecular identifiers. TCRdb redid the calling of the RACE reads with MiXCR, one entry per CDR3 protein. The table has some 110,000 distinct CDR3 sequences, around an eighth seen once. The time point denotes: patch test 1, 2 weeks after DPC sensitization. The treatment is: therapeutic diphenylcyclopropenone sensitization with weekly scalp DPC. There are a few counts of this clonotype. What it binds is not known.

This specimen was whole blood, taken in connection with sensitization to the hapten diphenylcyclopropenone (DPC). The clonotype comes from a woman in her 50s with alopecia areata. Some clones in this sample may be carry-over from other donors' samples. The chain joins TRBV4-3 to TRBJ1-5; possibly TRBD1 for D (6 bases). The CDR3 reads CASSQEPGAHQPQHF. CDR3 nucleotides: TGCGCCAGCAGCCAAGAACCGGGGGCACATCAGCCCCAGCATTTT.